These 29 T cell receptor beta chains were sequenced from one sample in a study of T cell repertoires in cytomegalovirus infection. Using its own MiXCR run on the reads, TCRdb lists one record per CDR3 protein. There are roughly 280,000 distinct CDR3 sequences in the sample; roughly 13% occur only once, and 7% to 9.5% lies in the top ten. The sequenced material came from PBMCs. These receptors were collected from a human donor in good health (CMV status not recorded). Some clones in this sample may be carry-over from other donors' samples.

Ten or more counts support this clonotype. The V gene is TRBV7-2, the J gene TRBJ2-3; D gene uncertain. The CDR3 sequence is 16 residues long. V was cut by 5 bases and J by 0 bases, with 15 bases left in between. CDR1 is SGHTA, CDR2 FQGNSA, per germline. This chain's CDR3 is CASSPWIAQSTDTQYF. The CDR3 coding sequence is TGTGCCAGCAGCCCTTGGATAGCACAGAGCACAGATACGCAGTATTTT.

This clonotype occurred many times. This rearrangement joins TRBV28 to TRBJ2-3; 8 nucleotides match TRBD1. Germline assignment: CDR1 MDHEN and CDR2 SYDVKM. The CDR3 runs 15 residues. Losses at the gene ends were 4 bases for V and 3 bases for J; bases not matched to a gene: 6. DNA of the CDR3: TGTGCCAGCAGTTCTGGACAGGGTGAGACAGATACGCAGTATTTT. It specifies CASSSGQGETDTQYF.

This clonotype was detected many times. The chain has TRBV7-3 and TRBJ2-1; the D is unclear. Trimming took 5 bases from V and 9 from J, leaving 14 bases between them. CDR3 length: 13 residues. Germline V gene data show CDR1 as SGHTA and CDR2 as FQGTGA. This chain's CDR3 is CASSPSAVGEQFF. The DNA of the CDR3 is TGTGCCAGCAGCCCAAGTGCTGTCGGTGAGCAGTTCTTC. Full variable domain (missing parts from reference TRBV7-3 and TRBJ2-1): GAGVSQTPSNKVTEKGKYVELRCDPISGHTALYWYRQSLGQGPEFLIYFQGTGAADDSGLPNDRFFAVRPEGSVSTLKIQRTERGDSAVYLCASSPSAVGEQFFGPGTRLTVL.

In its sample, this clonotype was seen a few times. CDR3 amino acids: CASSAPGLAGSGETQYF. CDR3 in DNA: TGTGCCAGCAGCGCCCCGGGACTAGCGGGATCTGGAGAGACCCAGTACTTC. The chain uses TRBV5-5 and TRBJ2-5; 13 bases are a match to TRBD2. The CDR3 is 17 residues long. Trimming took 4 bases from V and 4 from J; bases not matched to a gene: 10. Germline V CDR1 and CDR2: SGHKS, YYEKEE (reference sequence).

This clonotype was counted many times. The chain uses TRBV7-9 and TRBJ1-3; 11 bases agree with TRBD1. The germline V gene has CDR1 SEHNR and CDR2 FQNEAQ (reference sequence). CDR3 size: 19 residues. V trimming: 3 bases; J trimming: 1 base; junction bases outside the gene matches: 11. CDR3 sequence: CASSFYGTGGTLSGNTIYF. In DNA form, the CDR3 reads TGTGCCAGCAGCTTCTACGGGACAGGGGGTACTTTGTCTGGAAACACCATATATTTT.

This clonotype turned up a few times. The chain combines TRBV15 with TRBJ1-5; D uncertain. V was clipped by 5 bases and J by 3 bases, with 11 bases between them. From germline, CDR1 is LNHNV and CDR2 YYDKDF (reference sequence). This CDR3 contains 14 residues. The CDR3: CATSRGEINQPQHF. The CDR3 bases are TGTGCCACCAGCCGCGGGGAGATCAATCAGCCCCAGCATTTT. The variable domain in full, completed from reference TRBV15 and TRBJ1-5, reads DAMVIQNPRYQVTQFGKPVTLSCSQTLNHNVMYWYQQKSSQAPKLLFHYYDKDFNNEADTPDNFQSRRPNTSFCFLDIRSPGLGDTAMYLCATSRGEINQPQHFGDGTRLSIL.

A note on this clonotype: Relative to the germline gene, one junction end is altered; a read error may explain this. The chain is built from TRBV19 and TRBJ2-1; tentatively, D is TRBD2 (6 bases). This CDR3 has 14 residues. CDR1 is LNHDA and CDR2 is SQIVND in the germline V gene (reference sequence). The CDR3, as DNA: TGCGCGACGCAAGAGGGAGGCTTCCTTAGGGAGCAGTTCTTC. Translating gives CATQEGGFLREQFF.

The genes are TRBV3-1 and TRBJ2-1; D unclear. The CDR3 is made up of 14 amino acids. In germline, CDR1 is LGHDT, CDR2 YNNKEL (reference sequence). Between the trimmed V and J ends, which lost 4 bases and 5 bases, there was a span of 12 bases. Written as DNA, the CDR3 is TGTGCCAGCAGCCTCCAGTCCCGAGACAATGAGCAGTTCTTC. Translation: CASSLQSRDNEQFF.

This clonotype has a handful of counts. The chain is built from TRBV6-2 or TRBV6-3 and TRBJ2-7, with 8 bases identical to TRBD2. CDR1 MNHEY and CDR2 SVGEGT come from the germline V gene. The CDR3 totals 13 residues. Unmatched junction bases numbered 3, after V lost 6 bases and J lost 2 bases. The CDR3 loop reads CASSRAGAYEQYF. DNA of the CDR3: TGTGCCAGCAGCAGAGCGGGAGCCTACGAGCAGTACTTC.

CDR3: CASSSSGGYNEQFF. The CDR3 DNA reads as TGTGCCAGCAGCTCCTCGGGGGGCTACAATGAGCAGTTCTTC. J is TRBJ2-1 and V is TRBV7-6, with 7 bases lining up with TRBD2. Germline V gene sequence: CDR1 SGHVS, CDR2 FNYEAQ. Unmatched junction bases numbered 3, after V lost 4 bases and J lost 3 bases. The CDR3 runs 14 residues.

The V gene is TRBV11-3, the J gene TRBJ2-7; 8 bases map to TRBD1. The CDR3 spans 15 residues. The V segment lost 5 bases and the J segment 0 bases; nucleotides outside the gene matches: 6. Germline assignment: CDR1 SGHNT and CDR2 YENEEA. The CDR3 sequence is CASSLYGQGSYEQYF. CDR3 bases: TGTGCCAGCAGCCTATATGGACAGGGCTCCTACGAGCAGTACTTC.

The V call is TRBV20-1, the J call TRBJ2-7; D gene unclear. Germline V gene lookup returns CDR1 DFQATT and CDR2 SNEGSKA (reference sequence). CDR3 length: 13 amino acids. V was cut by 5 bases and J by 0 bases, with 11 bases left in between. CDR3 sequence: CSALVDSSYEQYF. CDR3 DNA sequence: TGCAGTGCTTTAGTGGATAGCTCCTACGAGCAGTACTTC.

J is TRBJ2-1 and V is TRBV4-2, with 7 bases matching TRBD2. Germline lookup yields CDR1 LGHNA and CDR2 YNFKEQ. The CDR3 runs 16 residues. J gave up 1 base and V 1 base, and 4 bases lay outside the gene matches. The CDR3 DNA reads TGTGCCAGCAGCCAAGCCCCCGGGGGGTCCTACAATGAGCAGTTCTTC. It yields the protein CASSQAPGGSYNEQFF.

Concerning this clonotype: A much more abundant neighbour one base away suggests this may be a read error. The chain carries TRBV5-8 and TRBJ1-4; D ambiguous. Germline CDR1 is SGHTS and CDR2 is YDEGEE. V was pared by 2 bases and J by 7 bases, with 12 bases between. This CDR3 contains 14 residues. The CDR3 DNA is TGTGCCAGCAGCTTAGACGGAGAGGGTGAAAAACTGTTTTTT. This translates into CASSLDGEGEKLFF.

This clonotype was detected many times. The chain carries TRBV20-1 and TRBJ1-3; no definite D call. This CDR3 is built from 12 residues. In germline, CDR1 is DFQATT, CDR2 SNEGSKA (reference sequence). Trimming removed 0 bases at V and 9 bases at J, with 9 bases between. The chain's CDR3 is CSARDGRGTIYF. In DNA form, the CDR3 reads TGCAGTGCTAGAGATGGAAGAGGCACCATATATTTT.

In this sample, this clonotype is medium-sized. V usage is TRBV7-2 and J usage is TRBJ2-3; D unresolved. Germline CDR1 is SGHTA and CDR2 is FQGNSA. V was clipped by 0 bases and J by 6 bases, with 16 bases between them. The length of the CDR3 is 16 residues. The CDR3 DNA sequence: TGTGCCAGCAGCTTAGCCGGATTAACCTCTGGCGATACGCAGTATTTT. Protein: CASSLAGLTSGDTQYF.

This clonotype was observed many times. The gene calls are TRBV7-2 and TRBJ2-5; 10 bases match TRBD2. This CDR3 contains 17 residues. V trimming: 1 base; J trimming: 2 bases; junction bases outside the gene matches: 7. CDR1 and CDR2 (germline): SGHTA, FQGNSA. This chain's CDR3 is CASSLGVSGRSQETQYF. In DNA form, the CDR3 reads TGTGCCAGCAGCTTAGGGGTTAGCGGGAGGAGTCAAGAGACCCAGTACTTC.

This clonotype was detected many times. The chain has TRBV7-2 and TRBJ2-2; 7 bases line up with TRBD1. V was clipped by 3 bases and J by 3 bases; unmatched bases: 4. Germline values: CDR1 SGHTA, CDR2 FQGNSA. The CDR3 has 15 residues. This CDR3 reads CASSLKGAHTGELFF. The CDR3 nucleotides read TGTGCCAGCAGCTTGAAGGGGGCTCACACCGGGGAGCTGTTTTTT.

This clonotype occurred a few times. J is TRBJ2-5 and V is TRBV29-1, with no clear D. Looked up from germline, CDR1 is SQVTM and CDR2 is ANQGSEA. V was shortened by 0 bases and J by 7 bases, with 15 bases between the two germline ends. The CDR3 length is 14 residues. Here the CDR3 reads CSVEEGRPGGTQYF. CDR3 DNA sequence: TGCAGCGTTGAAGAAGGGCGGCCCGGTGGGACCCAGTACTTC.

V is TRBV29-1 and J is TRBJ2-7, with D possibly matching TRBD1 (6 bases). Trimming cost V 8 bases and J 0 bases, with 14 bases left between them. Germline values: CDR1 SQVTM, CDR2 ANQGSEA. The CDR3 totals 13 residues. The CDR3 is CSFRGMDSYEQYF. The CDR3 nucleotides are TGCAGCTTCAGGGGCATGGACTCCTACGAGCAGTACTTC.

This clonotype was seen at least ten times. This chain uses TRBV7-2 with TRBJ2-5; TRBD1 matches 7 bases. CDR1 is SGHTA, CDR2 FQGNSA, per germline. Trimming cost V 5 bases and J 4 bases; bases outside gene matches: 10. CDR3 length: 15 amino acids. The CDR3 region has the DNA TGTGCCAGCAGCCCCCAAGACAGGGTGACAGAGACCCAGTACTTC. This codes for CASSPQDRVTETQYF.

V gene TRBV2 combines with J gene TRBJ2-7, with D perhaps TRBD2 (6 bases). Trimming shortened V by 1 base and J by 5 bases, and 15 bases separated the two germline ends. The length of the CDR3 is 15 residues. From germline, CDR1 is SNHLY and CDR2 FYNNEI. The CDR3 sequence: CASSEEAGRSDEQYF. The CDR3 region has the DNA TGTGCCAGCAGTGAAGAGGCCGGGAGATCCGACGAGCAGTACTTC.

The chain uses TRBV18 and TRBJ2-1, with TRBD2 matching over 8 bases. The junction had 14 bases not matched to a gene; V was cut back by 6 bases and J by 10 bases. The CDR3 runs to 15 residues. Germline CDR1 reads KGHSH; CDR2 reads LQKENI. The CDR3 spells CASSPGIAGSGEQFF. In nucleotides, the CDR3 is TGTGCCAGCTCCCCCGGAATAGCGGGGTCAGGAGAGCAGTTCTTC.

This clonotype was picked up many times. The chain couples TRBV7-8 to TRBJ2-1; 9 bases map to TRBD2. Germline CDR1 reads SGHVS; CDR2 reads FQNEAQ. The CDR3 is made up of 17 amino acids. The J segment lost 7 bases and the V segment lost 4 bases, leaving 14 bases of the junction unmatched. The CDR3 spells CASSSRTTSGAGNEQFF. For the CDR3, the DNA is TGTGCCAGCAGCTCTCGAACGACTAGCGGAGCGGGTAATGAGCAGTTCTTC.

The rearrangement uses TRBV18 and TRBJ1-5; 8 nucleotides align to TRBD1. The CDR3 length is 17 residues. Losses at the gene ends were 3 bases for V and 0 bases for J; bases not matched to a gene: 7. Germline CDR1 and CDR2: KGHSH and LQKENI. CDR3 loop: CASSPGQGPYSNQPQHF. CDR3 nucleotide sequence: TGTGCCAGCTCACCCGGACAGGGACCATATAGCAATCAGCCCCAGCATTTT.

This sequence joins TRBV7-8 and TRBJ1-5, with D possibly matching TRBD1 (6 bases). The ends were cut back, 3 bases at V and 2 bases at J, with 11 bases in the middle. This CDR3 spans 15 amino acids. The germline V gene encodes CDR1 SGHVS and CDR2 FQNEAQ. CDR3 sequence: CASSFLGGGNQPQHF. In nucleotides, the CDR3 is TGTGCCAGCAGCTTTTTAGGGGGTGGCAATCAGCCCCAGCATTTT.

This clonotype appeared many times. The chain is built from TRBV12-3 or TRBV12-4 and TRBJ2-1; 7 bases are shared with TRBD2. CDR3 size: 17 residues. V lost 3 bases, J lost 1 base, and 9 bases stayed unmatched. CDR3 region: CASSFPLGGVSYNEQFF. CDR3 DNA sequence: TGTGCCAGCAGTTTCCCCTTGGGGGGGGTGTCCTACAATGAGCAGTTCTTC.

As to this clonotype: Just one base apart from a much larger clone, this may be a read error. The chain is built from TRBV7-2 and TRBJ2-7; D is tentatively TRBD1 or TRBD2 (5 bases each). There are 15 residues in the CDR3. V was pared by 3 bases and J by 4 bases, with 16 bases between. In germline, CDR1 is SGHTA, CDR2 FQGNSA. The CDR3 here is CASSFRDGRVYEQYF. CDR3 bases: TGTGCCAGCAGCTTCCGGGACGGACGCGTTTACGAGCAGTACTTC.

This clonotype was observed many times. The chain uses TRBV11-2 and TRBJ1-1, with unresolved D. There are 14 residues in the CDR3. CDR1 and CDR2 from the germline V gene are SGHAT and FQNNGV. The germline V and J ends were trimmed by 4 bases and 1 base, with 10 bases remaining between them. CDR3 DNA sequence: TGTGCCAGCAGCTGGGGAAGGACGAACACTGAAGCTTTCTTT. Residues: CASSWGRTNTEAFF.